Below are 27 T cell receptor beta chains sequenced from a single sample in a study of graft-versus-host responses after intestinal transplantation. Data came from immunoSEQ multiplex PCR; TCRdb stores just in-frame clones and leaves some out. The sample gives fewer than 20,000 clones, under 85% of which show up once; 7.8% is in the top ten. Intraepithelial lymphocytes and lamina propria lymphocytes were released through processing of graft tissue. Here the sequenced sample was ileum tissue, taken roughly 460 days after intestinal transplant. These receptors were obtained from a human patient who received an intestinal transplant, so some T cells may come from the graft donor.

V usage is TRBV7-3 and J usage is TRBJ2-2; 7 bases agree with TRBD2. Trimming at V came to 6 bases and at J to 2 bases, leaving 6 bases not matched to a gene. The length of the CDR3 is 15 residues. Germline loops: CDR1 SGHTA, CDR2 FQGTGA. CDR3 DNA sequence: TGTGCCAGCAGACCGCGGGGGACCAACACCGGGGAGCTGTTTTTT. Its protein product is CASRPRGTNTGELFF.

This rearrangement joins TRBV5-8 to TRBJ1-1, with D unclear. Germline V gives CDR1 SGHTS, CDR2 YDEGEE. V was trimmed by 0 bases and J by 5 bases, leaving 8 bases between them. This CDR3 has 13 amino acids. The CDR3 loop is CASSLDRPTEAFF. The DNA of the CDR3 is TGTGCCAGCAGCTTGGATCGACCGACTGAAGCTTTCTTT.

The rearrangement uses TRBV5-6 and TRBJ1-1; a weak D match, TRBD1 (5 bases). Between the trimmed V and J ends, which lost 5 bases and 3 bases, there was a span of 14 bases. This CDR3 is 14 amino acids long. The germline gives CDR1 SGHDT, CDR2 YYEEEE. CDR3 loop: CASSSAGLYTEAFF. Written as DNA, the CDR3 is TGTGCCAGCAGTTCGGCAGGGCTGTACACTGAAGCTTTCTTT.

V usage is TRBV7-9 and J usage is TRBJ1-2, with 7 bases identical to TRBD1. The germline CDR1 and CDR2 sequences are SEHNR and FQNEAQ (reference sequence). This CDR3 comprises 15 residues. With V trimmed by 5 bases and J by 3 bases, 9 bases remained unmatched. In DNA, the CDR3 is TGTGCCAGCAGCCCGGAGGACAGGCTACACTATGGCTACACCTTC. Protein product: CASSPEDRLHYGYTF. Full variable domain (missing parts from reference TRBV7-9 and TRBJ1-2): DTGVSQNPRHKITKRGQNVTFRCDPISEHNRLYWYRQTLGQGPEFLTYFQNEAQLEKSRLLSDRFSAERPKGSFSTLEIQRTEQGDSAMYLCASSPEDRLHYGYTFGSGTRLTVV.

This chain joins TRBV5-5 and TRBJ1-1; D is possibly TRBD1 (6 bases). Germline V gene data show CDR1 as SGHKS and CDR2 as YYEKEE (reference sequence). This CDR3 contains 14 residues. V was cut by 0 bases and J by 3 bases, with 9 bases left in between. CDR3 sequence reads: CASSLEGDHTEAFF. The CDR3, as DNA: TGTGCCAGCAGCTTGGAGGGGGACCACACTGAAGCTTTCTTT.

The chain couples TRBV7-9 to TRBJ2-1, with 9 bases aligning to TRBD2. CDR3 length: 17 residues. J gave up 4 bases and V 3 bases, and 10 bases lay outside the gene matches. Germline V CDR1 and CDR2: SEHNR, FQNEAQ (reference sequence). The CDR3 sequence: CASSFEWGLAKYNEQFF. The CDR3 bases are TGTGCCAGCAGCTTCGAGTGGGGACTAGCCAAGTACAATGAGCAGTTCTTC.

The V call is TRBV19, the J call TRBJ1-4, with a possible D match to TRBD1 (6 bases). The length of the CDR3 is 17 residues. Trimming took off 5 bases at V and 5 bases at J, with 21 bases between the two ends. Germline loops: CDR1 LNHDA, CDR2 SQIVND (reference sequence). CDR3: CASSPPLGAGGNEKLFF. The CDR3 region has the DNA TGTGCCAGTAGTCCTCCCTTGGGGGCCGGGGGGAATGAAAAACTGTTTTTT.

This clone has a single count. The chain uses TRBV2 and TRBJ1-2; 9 bases line up with TRBD1. CDR1 is SNHLY, CDR2 FYNNEI, per germline. The CDR3 runs to 18 residues. J was trimmed by 2 bases and V by 6 bases; bases with no gene match: 16. The chain's CDR3 is CASRPGQGFGGLNYGYTF. The DNA of the CDR3 is TGTGCCAGCAGACCGGGACAGGGTTTCGGAGGACTAAACTATGGCTACACCTTC.

The chain is built from TRBV6-6 and TRBJ2-3, with TRBD1 matching over 9 bases. This CDR3 comprises 12 residues. The trim removed 5 bases at V and 10 bases at J, leaving 4 bases unmatched. Germline CDR1 is MNHNY and CDR2 is SVGAGI (reference sequence). The CDR3 DNA is TGTGCCAGCAGTCTAAGACAGGGGGCGCAGTATTTT. Translation: CASSLRQGAQYF.

CDR3 sequence (DNA): TGTGCCAGCAGCGTAGTCGGGCGGGGGCCGAACACCGGGGAGCTGTTTTTT. Translation: CASSVVGRGPNTGELFF. J is TRBJ2-2 and V is TRBV9, with D perhaps matching TRBD2 (7 bases). Trimming left V 0 bases short and J 0 bases short, with 12 bases between. From germline, CDR1 is SGDLS and CDR2 YYNGEE. The CDR3 is made up of 17 amino acids. Full variable domain (missing parts from reference TRBV9 and TRBJ2-2): DSGVTQTPKHLITATGQRVTLRCSPRSGDLSVYWYQQSLDQGLQFLIQYYNGEERAKGNILERFSAQQFPDLHSELNLSSLELGDSALYFCASSVVGRGPNTGELFFGEGSRLTVL.

This clone was seen a handful of times. This chain connects TRBV7-9 to TRBJ1-4; no firm D call. The CDR3 runs to 14 residues. V lost 2 bases to trimming and J lost 2 bases, with 6 bases between them. CDR1 is SEHNR, CDR2 FQNEAQ, per germline (reference sequence). CDR3 sequence (DNA): TGTGCCAGCAGCTTATCCACCACTAATGAAAAACTGTTTTTT. It yields the protein CASSLSTTNEKLFF.

J is TRBJ1-6 and V is TRBV9, with D unresolved. V dropped 7 bases and J dropped 8 bases, with 16 bases sitting between them. CDR1 is SGDLS and CDR2 is YYNGEE in the germline V gene. This CDR3 is 14 amino acids long. The CDR3 DNA sequence: TGTGCCAGCCGGGGTTCCTCCCCCTATTCACCCCTCCACTTT. Its translation: CASRGSSPYSPLHF.

The gene calls are TRBV19 and TRBJ1-2; a weak D match, TRBD1 (5 bases). The CDR3 is 14 residues long. Germline lookup yields CDR1 LNHDA and CDR2 SQIVND (reference sequence). Trimming cost V 3 bases and J 5 bases, with 13 bases left between them. Written as DNA, the CDR3 is TGTGCCAGTAGTATTGGGGGGGTAGGGTATGGCTACACCTTC. Its translation: CASSIGGVGYGYTF.

The CDR3 region has the DNA TGTGCCAGCAGGGGGGACGGGTCGATCGAGCAGTACTTC. It translates to CASRGDGSIEQYF. The genes are TRBV9 and TRBJ2-7, with D perhaps being TRBD1 or TRBD2 (5 bases each). Germline CDR1 reads SGDLS; CDR2 reads YYNGEE. The CDR3 loop spans 13 amino acids. Trimming took off 5 bases at V and 6 bases at J, with 15 bases between the two ends.

This chain links TRBV13 with TRBJ2-7, with 7 bases lining up with TRBD2. Germline trimming cut 0 bases from V and 6 bases from J; bases unmatched to any gene: 11. CDR1 and CDR2 (germline): PRHDT, FYEKMQ (reference sequence). CDR3 length: 16 amino acids. The CDR3 sequence is CASSLGSGGRVGEQYF. CDR3 DNA: TGTGCCAGCAGCTTAGGATCGGGCGGGAGAGTAGGCGAGCAGTACTTC.

V is TRBV6-5 and J is TRBJ2-1; 7 nucleotides agree with TRBD2. With V trimmed by 1 base and J by 9 bases, 9 bases remained unmatched. This CDR3 contains 15 residues. Germline values: CDR1 MNHEY, CDR2 SVGAGI. The chain's CDR3 is CASSYFLGGIIEQFF. CDR3 DNA: TGTGCCAGCAGTTACTTCTTGGGGGGGATCATTGAGCAGTTCTTC.

This chain joins TRBV7-6 and TRBJ1-1; no reliable D call. This CDR3 contains 14 residues. V lost 1 base and J 0 bases, leaving 6 bases between the germline ends. Looked up from germline, CDR1 is SGHVS and CDR2 is FNYEAQ. The CDR3: CASSLGGMNTEAFF. CDR3 nucleotide sequence: TGTGCCAGCAGCTTAGGGGGTATGAACACTGAAGCTTTCTTT.

With regard to this clone: Relative to the germline gene, one junction end is altered; a read error may explain this. V is TRBV2 and J is TRBJ1-2; 9 bases line up with TRBD1. The germline V gene has CDR1 SNHLY and CDR2 FYNNEI. The CDR3 has 13 amino acids. The CDR3 DNA sequence: TGTGCCAGCAGTGAAGCCCCGTGGGACAGGGAGGGATTC. Translation gives CASSEAPWDREGF.

The chain links TRBV2 to TRBJ1-2; D not resolved. The V and J ends lost 2 bases and 2 bases respectively, with 6 bases between them. Germline V gene sequence: CDR1 SNHLY, CDR2 FYNNEI. The CDR3 spans 13 residues. The CDR3 spells CASSERWNYGYTF. The CDR3 nucleotides are TGTGCCAGCAGTGAACGGTGGAACTATGGCTACACCTTC.

The V call is TRBV19, the J call TRBJ2-7; 8 nucleotides match TRBD2. The CDR3 loop spans 15 amino acids. With V trimmed by 3 bases and J by 6 bases, 10 bases remained unmatched. Germline V lookup: CDR1 LNHDA, CDR2 SQIVND (reference sequence). CDR3 sequence: CASSIGTSPVSEQYF. For the CDR3, the DNA is TGTGCCAGTAGTATCGGGACTAGTCCCGTCAGCGAGCAGTACTTC.

A single count supports this clone. J is TRBJ1-5 and V is TRBV7-9; D is undetermined. Trimming took off 5 bases at V and 0 bases at J, with 11 bases between the two ends. CDR1 and CDR2 (germline): SEHNR, FQNEAQ (reference sequence). The CDR3 covers 15 residues. CDR3 loop: CASSDGPLSNQPQHF. The DNA for the CDR3 is TGTGCCAGCAGCGACGGACCGCTTAGCAATCAGCCCCAGCATTTT.

This chain connects TRBV5-1 to TRBJ2-7, with D perhaps given as TRBD1 or TRBD2 (5 bases each). The V gene's germline CDR1 is SGHRS and CDR2 YFSETQ. The CDR3 runs 14 residues. Trimming took 2 bases from V and 2 from J, leaving 11 bases between them. CDR3 loop: CASSLSGTAYEQYF. Written as DNA, the CDR3 is TGCGCCAGCAGCTTATCGGGGACGGCCTACGAGCAGTACTTC.

The chain is built from TRBV11-2 and TRBJ2-2; D perhaps matches TRBD2 (5 bases). This CDR3 spans 15 amino acids. The ends were cut back, 1 base at V and 4 bases at J, with 10 bases in the middle. Germline CDR1 SGHAT, CDR2 FQNNGV. The CDR3 DNA sequence: TGTGCCAGCAGCTTAGTAGGGAGCGTCACCGGGGAGCTGTTTTTT. Translating it yields CASSLVGSVTGELFF.

The J gene is TRBJ1-1, the V gene TRBV5-1; 9 bases fit TRBD1. Germline CDR1 SGHRS, CDR2 YFSETQ. J gave up 6 bases and V 2 bases, and 8 bases lay outside the gene matches. There are 15 residues in the CDR3. CDR3 DNA: TGCGCCAGCAGCTTCTCCACAGGGGGCTTATCTGAAGCTTTCTTT. The encoded protein is CASSFSTGGLSEAFF.

V usage is TRBV4-2 and J usage is TRBJ2-5; 9 bases line up with TRBD2. The CDR3 sequence is 18 residues long. Per the germline V gene, CDR1 is LGHNA and CDR2 is YNFKEQ. Trimming cost V 4 bases and J 1 base; bases outside gene matches: 13. The CDR3 DNA is TGTGCCAGCAGCCGGGGGCCTCAGCGGGGGGCATCCCAAGAGACCCAGTACTTC. It translates to CASSRGPQRGASQETQYF.

This clone was detected a few times. The chain recombines TRBV6-6 with TRBJ2-2; 10 nucleotides match TRBD2. The CDR3 spans 15 residues. Germline V gene lookup returns CDR1 MNHNY and CDR2 SVGAGI (reference sequence). Trimming removed 4 bases from V and 4 bases from J; junction bases left unmatched: 3. The CDR3 loop reads CASSWSGGATGELFF. CDR3 DNA: TGTGCCAGCAGTTGGAGCGGGGGGGCCACCGGGGAGCTGTTTTTT.

The rearrangement links TRBV18 to TRBJ1-3; D unclear. This CDR3 has 16 residues. The germline V gene encodes CDR1 KGHSH and CDR2 LQKENI. V was shortened by 2 bases and J by 3 bases, with 14 bases between the two germline ends. The CDR3 is CASSPVFGYFGNTIYF. CDR3 bases: TGTGCCAGCTCACCAGTTTTCGGTTATTTTGGAAACACCATATATTTT.